The clone carrying this T cell receptor beta chain was seen at least ten times. Antigen: not known. These data are taken from a study of T-cell memory formation after mild COVID-19. About the research overall: TCR clusters showed largely donor specificity.

V was cut by 6 bases and J by 0 bases, with 12 bases left in between. Germline CDR1 reads SGHRS; CDR2 reads YFSETQ. The CDR3 runs 15 residues. Study-level results: CD4+ contracting clones were mainly CM and EM; CD8+ ones, EMRA. A balance of CD4 and CD8 characterized clones contracting day 15 to 85, whereas later expanders leaned CD4+.

A 5'RACE reaction primed in the constant segment made cDNA libraries of TCR alpha and TCR beta, and these carried sample barcodes and UMIs. TCRdb re-analysed the 5' RACE reads in MiXCR, keeping a single row per CDR3 protein. The data contain more than 300,000 distinct CDR3 sequences, around an eighth of them seen just once; the ten biggest clones take up over 20%. This chain uses TRBV5-1 with TRBJ2-2; D remains ambiguous. The sample taken for sequencing was PBMCs or a T cell subset sorted from them (not recorded which). This clonotype originated in a man aged 18-30 years who had mild COVID-19 (a few samples of this study predate the infection). Cell type and time point are not known. The CDR3 here is CASKLDVANTGELFF. In DNA form, the CDR3 reads TGCGCCAGCAAGCTTGACGTCGCGAACACCGGGGAGCTGTTTTTT.